The source of this T cell receptor (beta chain) is a study of CD8 T cells in Susac syndrome. The sequenced target, TCR beta, came from blood CD8+ and CD4+ T cells. Reverse transcription of about 0.5 to 1 ug RNA was carried out with random hexamers. The method of amplification for TCR beta CDR3 was immunoSEQ multiplex PCR, covering 54 Vbeta and 13 Jbeta. One entry per CDR3 protein, called by TCRdb with MiXCR from the immunoSEQ multiplex PCR reads. The profile covers some 120,000 distinct CDR3 sequences, with about nine tenths appearing a single time and approximately 0.13% taken by the ten largest. Germline lookup yields CDR1 MNHEY and CDR2 SVGEGT. V lost 2 bases and J lost 2, with 10 bases in between. CDR3 length: 14 residues.

Sequencing used CD8+ T cells from PBMCs. The chain is built from TRBV6-2 or TRBV6-3 and TRBJ2-7; no reliable D call. This sequence originates from a human donor in good health. CDR3 sequence: CASSYIEVPYEQYF. CDR3 DNA sequence: TGTGCCAGCAGTTACATAGAGGTCCCCTACGAGCAGTACTTC.